The entry that follows covers one TCR beta chain sequence. Original processing notes: Quantification of nucleated cells was approximated via reference gene primer amplification. Measured with immunoSEQ multiplex PCR; TCRdb has only the in-frame clones, and not every one. The V and J calls and clone size were taken over from that table, and D and trimming were inferred from the DNA. The table shows some 380,000 clones, with about 90% occurring only once. This record belongs to a study of blood T cell repertoires in COVID-19. Across the study: Acute-phase and convalescent COVID-19 samples originated in the United States, Italy and Spain. In each case, the material was cDNA or gDNA derived from T cells, B-cell-depleted T cells, or PBMCs.

Sequencing was performed on peripheral blood. The sequence came from a man in his late teens or twenties with active or convalescent COVID-19.

CDR3 DNA sequence: TGCGCCAGCAGACTAATTCCGGGACATAGTGAAGAAGCTTTCTTT. This gives the protein CASRLIPGHSEEAFF. This chain links TRBV10-1 with TRBJ1-1; a weak D match, TRBD1 (6 bases). Trimming removed 6 bases at V and 8 bases at J, with 22 bases between. The germline V gene encodes CDR1 WNHNN and CDR2 SYGVQD (reference sequence). This CDR3 has 15 residues.